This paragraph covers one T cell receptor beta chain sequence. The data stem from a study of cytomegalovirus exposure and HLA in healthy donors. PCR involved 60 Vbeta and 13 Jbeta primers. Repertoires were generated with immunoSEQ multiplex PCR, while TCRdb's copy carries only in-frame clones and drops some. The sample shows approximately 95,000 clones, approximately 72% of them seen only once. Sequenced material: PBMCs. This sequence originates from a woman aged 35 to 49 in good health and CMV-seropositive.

The CDR3: CASSLSGGFDTDTQYF. As DNA, the CDR3 is TGTGCCAGCAGTTTATCCGGAGGGTTTGACACAGATACGCAGTATTTT. V gene TRBV27 combines with J gene TRBJ2-3; a possible D gene is TRBD2 (6 bases). V lost 0 bases and J 2 bases, leaving 12 bases between the germline ends. This CDR3 contains 16 residues. The germline V gene encodes CDR1 MNHEY and CDR2 SMNVEV (reference sequence).